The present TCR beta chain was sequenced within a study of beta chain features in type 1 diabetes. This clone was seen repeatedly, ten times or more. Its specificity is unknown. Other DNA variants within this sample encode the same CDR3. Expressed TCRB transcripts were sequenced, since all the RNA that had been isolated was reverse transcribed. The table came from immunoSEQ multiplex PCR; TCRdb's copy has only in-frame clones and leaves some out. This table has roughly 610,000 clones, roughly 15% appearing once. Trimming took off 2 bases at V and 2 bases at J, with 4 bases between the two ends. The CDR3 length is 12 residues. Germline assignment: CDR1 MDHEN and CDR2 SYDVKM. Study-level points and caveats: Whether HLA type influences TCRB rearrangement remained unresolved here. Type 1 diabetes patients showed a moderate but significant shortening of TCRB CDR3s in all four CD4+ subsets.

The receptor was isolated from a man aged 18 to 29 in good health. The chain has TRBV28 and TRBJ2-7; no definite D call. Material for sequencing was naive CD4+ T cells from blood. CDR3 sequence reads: CASSLLPYEQYF. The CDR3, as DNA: TGTGCCAGCAGTTTACTGCCCTACGAGCAGTACTTC.